This T cell receptor beta chain was identified in a study of blood T cell repertoires in COVID-19. In the study overall: Acute-phase and convalescent COVID-19 samples originated in the United States, Italy and Spain. The analysed material was cDNA or gDNA that came from T cells, B-cell-depleted T cells, or PBMCs.

Sequencing used immunoSEQ multiplex PCR; TCRdb keeps in-frame clones, though not all of them. This sample yields about 140,000 clones, of which approximately 90% are seen a single time; about 28% belongs to the top ten. This clone was counted a single time. Germline values: CDR1 ENHRY, CDR2 SYGVKD. V trimming: 7 bases; J trimming: 5 bases; junction bases outside the gene matches: 12. This CDR3 has 17 residues. This chain joins TRBV10-3 and TRBJ2-5; TRBD2 aligns across 14 bases. This clonotype originated in a human donor in a cohort sampled during active COVID-19. The sequenced material came from peripheral blood. The CDR3 spells CAIKPTSGGALGETQYF. The CDR3 DNA follows: TGTGCCATCAAACCGACTAGCGGGGGGGCCCTGGGGGAGACCCAGTACTTC.